A selection of T cell receptor beta chains follows, all from one sample in a study of T cell responses to AZD1222 COVID-19 vaccine. The assay was immunoSEQ multiplex PCR, and TCRdb's table has in-frame clones only and misses some. The sample has roughly 120,000 clones; approximately 90% are singletons. The source was peripheral blood, collected 28 days after the second AZD1222 dose. The receptors come from an adult who received the AZD1222 COVID-19 vaccine. Both conserved end residues are part of each CDR3. D genes are given only for firm matches. Not every row has a clone size; where given, it reads once, few, many or a size class.

V gene	clone size	J gene	D gene	CDR3 protein	CDR3 DNA
TRBV10-3	-	TRBJ2-7	-	CAISEVQGSYEQYF	TGTGCCATCAGTGAGGTTCAGGGGTCCTACGAGCAGTACTTC
TRBV19	-	TRBJ1-1	-	CASSIAEGVQAFF	TGTGCCAGTAGTATCGCGGAGGGGGTGCAAGCTTTCTTT
TRBV9	-	TRBJ1-4	-	CASSVGGHSNEKLFF	TGTGCCAGCAGCGTAGGGGGACACAGTAATGAAAAACTGTTTTTT
TRBV19	-	TRBJ2-1	TRBD2	CASSRGGSPKFYNEQFF	TGTGCCAGTAGTAGGGGCGGGAGTCCGAAATTTTACAATGAGCAGTTCTTC
TRBV7-9	-	TRBJ2-7	-	CASSLAVGPVGYEQYF	TGTGCCAGCAGCTTAGCTGTTGGCCCGGTGGGCTACGAGCAGTACTTC
TRBV7-2	-	TRBJ2-7	TRBD1	CASRFGTAYEQYF	TGTGCCAGCAGGTTTGGGACAGCCTACGAGCAGTACTTC
TRBV9	-	TRBJ2-5	TRBD2	CASSVLAGVQETQYF	TGTGCCAGCAGCGTTCTAGCGGGGGTTCAAGAGACCCAGTACTTC
TRBV21-1	-	TRBJ2-4	-	CASSNGDRGTKNIQYF	TGTGCCAGCAGCAACGGGGACAGGGGGACCAAAAACATTCAGTACTTC
TRBV4-1	-	TRBJ1-2	-	CASSQDWPDTFYGYTF	TGCGCCAGCAGCCAAGATTGGCCAGACACTTTCTATGGCTACACCTTC
TRBV7-9	-	TRBJ1-2	-	CASSLRQGSSGYTF	TGTGCCAGCAGCTTACGGCAGGGGAGCTCGGGCTACACCTTC
TRBV6-5	-	TRBJ2-7	-	CASTSSPQYEQYF	TGTGCCAGCACCTCCAGCCCTCAGTACGAGCAGTACTTC
TRBV6-5	-	TRBJ2-7	-	CASRWGSYEQYF	TGTGCCAGCAGATGGGGCTCCTACGAGCAGTACTTC
TRBV18	-	TRBJ1-3	-	CASSRIGVVSGNTIYF	TGTGCCAGCTCACGGATTGGCGTAGTCTCTGGAAACACCATATATTTT
TRBV30	-	TRBJ2-7	TRBD2	CAWSDGGLAVIGYEQYF	TGTGCCTGGAGTGACGGGGGACTAGCGGTAATAGGGTACGAGCAGTACTTC
TRBV6-6	-	TRBJ1-4	-	CASAANPVNEKLFF	TGTGCCAGTGCGGCGAACCCCGTTAATGAAAAACTGTTTTTT
TRBV19	-	TRBJ2-7	TRBD1	CASRQQGSSYEQYF	TGTGCCAGTAGACAACAGGGGAGCTCCTACGAGCAGTACTTC
TRBV11-3	-	TRBJ1-3	TRBD1	CASSLGSGQASSGNTIYF	TGTGCCAGCAGCTTAGGGTCGGGACAGGCTAGCTCTGGAAACACCATATATTTT
TRBV3-1/TRBV3-2	once	TRBJ2-1	-	CASSQVNSFNEQFF	TGTGCCAGCAGCCAAGTAAACAGCTTCAATGAGCAGTTCTTC
TRBV14	-	TRBJ2-2	-	CASSQSWGAYTGELFF	TGTGCCAGCAGCCAGTCGTGGGGGGCCTACACCGGGGAGCTGTTTTTT
TRBV7-9	once	TRBJ1-2	TRBD1	CASSLTGGDGYTF	TGTGCCAGCAGCTTAACAGGGGGCGATGGCTACACCTTC
TRBV7-6	-	TRBJ1-1	TRBD1	CASSLSRQGPDTEAFF	TGTGCCAGCAGCTTATCCCGACAGGGTCCGGACACTGAAGCTTTCTTT
TRBV28	-	TRBJ2-1	-	CASSLWRSAEFF	TGTGCCAGCAGTTTATGGCGGAGCGCCGAGTTCTTC
TRBV28	-	TRBJ2-7	-	CASSTGSVYEQYF	TGTGCCAGCAGTACAGGGTCCGTTTACGAGCAGTACTTC
TRBV9	-	TRBJ1-3	TRBD1	CASSARLTPGQGFSGNTIYF	TGTGCCAGCAGCGCGCGCCTGACCCCGGGACAGGGGTTCTCTGGAAACACCATATATTTT
TRBV5-6	-	TRBJ1-5	TRBD1	CASSLTGGFYQPQHF	TGTGCCAGCAGCTTGACAGGGGGATTTTATCAGCCCCAGCATTTT
TRBV10-1	-	TRBJ2-1	-	CASSGAGAYNEQFF	TGCGCCAGCAGTGGTGCAGGGGCCTACAATGAGCAGTTCTTC
TRBV4-2	-	TRBJ2-3	-	CASSQDPGPGDTQYF	TGTGCCAGCAGCCAAGATCCAGGACCCGGGGATACGCAGTATTTT
TRBV6-5	-	TRBJ1-1	-	CASSYLQGRDTEAFF	TGTGCCAGCAGTTACCTACAGGGACGGGACACTGAAGCTTTCTTT
TRBV6-5	-	TRBJ1-2	-	CASSYSRGSIYGYTF	TGTGCCAGCAGTTACTCCAGGGGAAGCATCTATGGCTACACCTTC
TRBV28	-	TRBJ2-1	TRBD2	CASSLPLAGGPDEQFF	TGTGCCAGCAGTTTACCCCTGGCGGGAGGGCCGGATGAGCAGTTCTTC
TRBV19	-	TRBJ2-5	-	CASRPVEQETQYF	TGTGCCAGTCGCCCAGTCGAACAAGAGACCCAGTACTTC
TRBV5-6	-	TRBJ2-1	TRBD2	CASSNRAGADEQFF	TGTGCCAGCAGCAATCGAGCGGGAGCCGATGAGCAGTTCTTC
TRBV28	few	TRBJ2-1	TRBD2	CASSLGLAGVEQFF	TGTGCCAGCAGTTTAGGACTAGCGGGAGTTGAGCAGTTCTTC
TRBV25-1	once	TRBJ2-2	-	CASSELRSASGELFF	TGTGCCAGCAGTGAACTCCGTAGTGCATCCGGGGAGCTGTTTTTT
TRBV5-1	-	TRBJ1-2	TRBD1	CASTQGGSNYGYTF	TGCGCCAGCACACAGGGGGGCTCTAACTATGGCTACACCTTC
TRBV11-1	once	TRBJ2-1	-	CASSFTSLPYNEQFF	TGTGCCAGCAGCTTCACTAGCCTCCCCTACAATGAGCAGTTCTTC
TRBV18	-	TRBJ1-1	-	CASSPNGYTEAFF	TGTGCCAGCTCACCAAATGGATACACTGAAGCTTTCTTT